The next 32 T cell receptor beta chains were all read from a single sample in a study of naive and memory T cell subsets. An equimolar mix of two oligonucleotides served as the beta constant-region primer for TRBC1 and TRBC2. Nested alpha and beta constant-region primers with the SP2 primer drove four PCR rounds on ligated cDNA. TCRdb independently ran MiXCR on the UMI-ligation and nested PCR reads; one entry per CDR3 protein. The table has 80,000 or so distinct CDR3 sequences, 9% seen once. The sample consisted of naive CD8+ T cells from blood. These receptor sequences come from a human donor in good health.

The chain carries TRBV20-1 and TRBJ2-1, with D unresolved. CDR1 is DFQATT, CDR2 SNEGSKA, per germline (reference sequence). Trimming took 1 base from V and 4 from J, leaving 8 bases between them. The CDR3 has 13 amino acids. CDR3 nucleotide sequence: TGCAGTGCTAGAGGGGTAGATTACAATGAGCAGTTCTTC. It translates to CSARGVDYNEQFF.

This clonotype appeared many times. This chain connects TRBV20-1 to TRBJ2-7; 8 bases map to TRBD1. Trimming cost V 0 bases and J 2 bases; bases outside gene matches: 0. The CDR3 covers 13 residues. Per the germline V gene, CDR1 is DFQATT and CDR2 is SNEGSKA (reference sequence). In nucleotides, the CDR3 is TGCAGTGCTAGAGAGACAGGGGCCTACGAGCAGTACTTC. This gives the protein CSARETGAYEQYF.

V usage is TRBV20-1 and J usage is TRBJ1-1; the D gene is possibly TRBD1 (5 bases). Trimming took off 2 bases at V and 7 bases at J, with 23 bases between the two ends. The CDR3 is made up of 16 amino acids. Germline V gene data show CDR1 as DFQATT and CDR2 as SNEGSKA (reference sequence). CDR3 loop: CSARIFRGGTHFEAFF. The CDR3 DNA reads TGCAGTGCTAGAATTTTCCGGGGGGGGACGCACTTTGAAGCTTTCTTT.

This clonotype was detected ten times or more. V usage is TRBV7-2 and J usage is TRBJ2-5; TRBD1 matches 8 bases. The J segment lost 5 bases and the V segment lost 1 base, leaving 6 bases of the junction unmatched. The CDR3 is made up of 15 amino acids. CDR1 is SGHTA, CDR2 FQGNSA, per germline. The CDR3 DNA reads TGTGCCAGCAGCTTAGGGGCAGGGGGCAGGGAGACCCAGTACTTC. This sequence encodes CASSLGAGGRETQYF.

This chain connects TRBV5-6 to TRBJ2-3; a weak D match, TRBD2 (5 bases). Germline lookup yields CDR1 SGHDT and CDR2 YYEEEE. The V end was cut by 0 bases, the J end by 2 bases, with 13 bases between. The CDR3 runs 16 residues. CDR3 coding DNA: TGTGCCAGCAGCTTGGTGAGCGGCGACTTCACAGATACGCAGTATTTT. Amino acids: CASSLVSGDFTDTQYF.

The V gene is TRBV6-2 or TRBV6-3, the J gene TRBJ2-7; D is possibly TRBD1 (6 bases). CDR1 is MNHEY and CDR2 is SVGEGT in the germline V gene. This CDR3 region has 13 residues. Trimming stripped 0 bases from V and 5 bases from J, with 8 bases between. CDR3: CASSYSRGDEQYF. The CDR3 DNA is TGTGCCAGCAGTTACTCCAGGGGTGACGAGCAGTACTTC.

The chain couples TRBV6-5 to TRBJ1-4; the D gene is possibly TRBD1 (6 bases). Trimming stripped 7 bases from V and 6 bases from J, with 15 bases between. Germline CDR1 reads MNHEY; CDR2 reads SVGAGI. There are 14 residues in the CDR3. CDR3 protein: CASKPGALHEKLFF. The CDR3 DNA reads as TGTGCCAGCAAACCGGGGGCTTTGCATGAAAAACTGTTTTTT.

This clonotype was recorded many times. The genes are TRBV11-2 and TRBJ2-2, with unresolved D. The CDR3 covers 13 residues. V lost 5 bases, J lost 4 bases, and 8 bases lay in between. CDR1 is SGHAT and CDR2 is FQNNGV in the germline V gene. The CDR3 sequence: CASSGSFTGELFF. The DNA of the CDR3 is TGTGCCAGCAGCGGAAGCTTCACCGGGGAGCTGTTTTTT. Full variable domain (missing parts from reference TRBV11-2 and TRBJ2-2): EAGVAQSPRYKIIEKRQSVAFWCNPISGHATLYWYQQILGQGPKLLIQFQNNGVVDDSQLPKDRFSAERLKGVDSTLKIQPAKLEDSAVYLCASSGSFTGELFFGEGSRLTVL.

V and J are TRBV28 and TRBJ2-1, with D possibly TRBD2 on 5 matching bases. The V end lost 5 bases, the J end lost 3 bases, and 17 bases lay between the germline ends. The germline V gene has CDR1 MDHEN and CDR2 SYDVKM. The CDR3 is 16 amino acids. The CDR3 DNA reads as TGTGCCAGCAGTCCTGAGGGAGAGGCCCTCTACAATGAGCAGTTCTTC. Amino acid sequence: CASSPEGEALYNEQFF.

This clonotype was recorded at least ten times. The rearrangement links TRBV13 to TRBJ2-7; a weak D match, TRBD2 (6 bases). CDR1 and CDR2 (germline): PRHDT, FYEKMQ (reference sequence). The ends were cut back, 7 bases at V and 5 bases at J, with 18 bases in the middle. This CDR3 is built from 14 residues. The CDR3 region is CASTNHAGGNEQYF. The DNA for the CDR3 is TGTGCCAGCACAAACCATGCCGGGGGAAACGAGCAGTACTTC.

This clonotype was recorded at least ten times. The V call is TRBV5-3, the J call TRBJ1-1; no firm D call. TRBV5-3 is classed as an ORF, of uncertain function. This CDR3 has 10 amino acids. V was cut by 0 bases and J by 11 bases, with 5 bases left in between. CDR3: CARSLGGAFF. The CDR3 bases are TGTGCCAGAAGCTTGGGTGGGGCTTTCTTT.

This rearrangement joins TRBV6-2 or TRBV6-3 to TRBJ2-7; D perhaps matches TRBD2 (5 bases). The CDR3 has 17 residues. Germline values: CDR1 MNHEY, CDR2 SVGEGT. With 6 bases removed from V and 3 bases from J, the gap between germline ends came to 24 bases. The CDR3 nucleotides are TGTGCCAGCAGACCACAAGCGGTAGATACCGAGGGCTACGAGCAGTACTTC. It yields the protein CASRPQAVDTEGYEQYF.

This clonotype was observed at least ten times. The chain combines TRBV27 with TRBJ1-1, with TRBD1 matching over 8 bases. This CDR3 contains 13 residues. Germline V gives CDR1 MNHEY, CDR2 SMNVEV (reference sequence). The ends lost 2 bases at V and 11 bases at J; junction bases unmatched: 7. In nucleotides, the CDR3 is TGTGCCAGCAGTTTAGATCGACAGGGGACGGCTTTCTTT. Amino acid sequence: CASSLDRQGTAFF.

This clonotype was counted ten times or more. The chain's CDR3 is CASSLSLRANGYTF. The CDR3 DNA sequence: TGTGCCAGCAGTTTATCTCTCAGGGCAAACGGCTACACCTTC. The gene calls are TRBV27 and TRBJ1-2, with a possible D match to TRBD1 (5 bases). The CDR3 runs to 14 residues. Germline V gene data show CDR1 as MNHEY and CDR2 as SMNVEV (reference sequence). Trimming cost V 0 bases and J 8 bases, with 13 bases left between them.

This clonotype has ten or more counts. The chain combines TRBV7-2 with TRBJ2-3; no clear D. Trimming left V 1 base short and J 4 bases short, with 6 bases between. The germline CDR1 and CDR2 sequences are SGHTA and FQGNSA. CDR3 length: 13 residues. This chain's CDR3 is CASSLDGADTQYF. CDR3 nucleotides: TGTGCCAGCAGCTTAGATGGGGCAGATACGCAGTATTTT.

This clonotype appeared many times. The gene calls are TRBV29-1 and TRBJ2-3, with D unresolved. Germline loops: CDR1 SQVTM, CDR2 ANQGSEA. There are 15 residues in the CDR3. Here the CDR3 DNA reads TGCAGTCATAGGAAAAAGGGCGAAGCCACAGATACGCAGTATTTT. Amino acid sequence: CSHRKKGEATDTQYF.

This clonotype was seen more than once but under ten times. The chain joins TRBV6-2 or TRBV6-3 to TRBJ2-7; no reliable D call. Trimming left V 6 bases short and J 0 bases short, with 15 bases between. The CDR3 is 15 residues long. Germline-derived CDR1 and CDR2 are MNHEY and SVGEGT. The CDR3 region has the DNA TGTGCCAGCAGCCAACACGTTAGGAGCTCCTACGAGCAGTACTTC. Amino acid sequence: CASSQHVRSSYEQYF.

In its sample, this clonotype was seen a few times. J is TRBJ2-1 and V is TRBV5-8, with D possibly matching TRBD2 (6 bases). Germline CDR1 and CDR2: SGHTS and YDEGEE. Trimming stripped 2 bases from V and 10 bases from J, with 16 bases between. This CDR3 spans 14 amino acids. The CDR3 is CASSLRKTAGEQFF. CDR3 coding DNA: TGTGCCAGCAGCTTAAGGAAGACGGCGGGAGAGCAGTTCTTC.

This clonotype was counted at least ten times. V and J are TRBV6-5 and TRBJ1-1, with D maybe TRBD1 (5 bases). Germline V gene lookup returns CDR1 MNHEY and CDR2 SVGAGI. The V end was cut by 2 bases, the J end by 1 base, with 11 bases between. CDR3 size: 15 residues. As DNA, the CDR3 is TGTGCCAGCAGTTACGGGTTGGGGGAGAACACTGAAGCTTTCTTT. Translating it yields CASSYGLGENTEAFF.

Of note for this clonotype: A much larger clone is a single base away; this may be a read error. V is TRBV12-3 or TRBV12-4 and J is TRBJ1-1; possible D gene TRBD1, 5 bases. CDR3 length equals 18 residues. Trimming left V 1 base short and J 4 bases short, with 22 bases between. CDR3 coding DNA: TGTGCCAGCAGTTTAGAGGGATTTTTGAGGGGCTCGAGCACTGAAGCTTTCTTT. It translates to CASSLEGFLRGSSTEAFF.

This clonotype was counted ten times or more. The V call is TRBV29-1, the J call TRBJ2-5; possibly TRBD2 for D (5 bases). The CDR3 runs to 17 residues. V was shortened by 0 bases and J by 2 bases, with 19 bases between the two germline ends. Germline V gene data show CDR1 as SQVTM and CDR2 as ANQGSEA. CDR3 coding DNA: TGCAGCGTTGAAGATCCGAGGGTCGCGGAAACTCAAGAGACCCAGTACTTC. It codes for CSVEDPRVAETQETQYF.

The table lists this clonotype with a few counts. The chain employs TRBV20-1 and TRBJ1-6; a weak D match, TRBD1 (5 bases). V was cut by 0 bases and J by 0 bases, with 12 bases left in between. Per germline, CDR1 DFQATT and CDR2 SNEGSKA (reference sequence). CDR3 size: 17 residues. The DNA for the CDR3 is TGCAGTGCTAGAGATTCGAGGGGCGCCTCCTATAATTCACCCCTCCACTTT. It translates to CSARDSRGASYNSPLHF.

The chain carries TRBV5-1 and TRBJ2-7; no clear D gene. Germline V gives CDR1 SGHRS, CDR2 YFSETQ. This CDR3 is 13 amino acids long. Trimming removed 3 bases from V and 2 bases from J, with 9 bases in between. The CDR3 is CASSSDGPYEQYF. The CDR3 bases are TGCGCCAGCAGCTCGGACGGACCCTACGAGCAGTACTTC.

There are a few counts of this clonotype. This rearrangement joins TRBV29-1 to TRBJ1-1; unclear D gene. Trimming took 6 bases from V and 8 from J, leaving 13 bases between them. In germline, CDR1 is SQVTM, CDR2 ANQGSEA. This CDR3 has 11 amino acids. The CDR3 DNA is TGCAGCGTACCGCGTGCCTCGGAAGCTTTCTTT. Encoded protein: CSVPRASEAFF.

This clonotype was picked up many times. V and J are TRBV5-1 and TRBJ1-5; no clear D. V dropped 0 bases and J dropped 6 bases, with 7 bases sitting between them. CDR1 and CDR2 (germline): SGHRS, YFSETQ. CDR3 length equals 13 residues. CDR3 residues: CASSLVSGQPQHF. CDR3 in DNA: TGCGCCAGCAGCTTGGTCTCCGGTCAGCCCCAGCATTTT.

This clonotype has ten or more counts. The chain recombines TRBV29-1 with TRBJ2-1; possibly TRBD2 for D (5 bases). This CDR3 has 13 amino acids. V lost 5 bases to trimming and J lost 2 bases, with 10 bases between them. CDR1 is SQVTM and CDR2 is ANQGSEA in the germline V gene. CDR3 DNA: TGCAGCGTTTGGAGCGGCCCCTACAATGAGCAGTTCTTC. This translates into CSVWSGPYNEQFF.

Ten or more counts support this clonotype. The genes are TRBV5-6 and TRBJ2-3, with TRBD1 matching 7 bases. Germline lookup yields CDR1 SGHDT and CDR2 YYEEEE. This CDR3 spans 15 amino acids. Trimming cost V 4 bases and J 2 bases; bases outside gene matches: 7. CDR3 bases: TGTGCCAGCAGCGTACGGGACAGCTACACAGATACGCAGTATTTT. Amino acid sequence: CASSVRDSYTDTQYF.

This chain joins TRBV29-1 and TRBJ2-7; a possible D gene is TRBD2 (7 bases). Germline V lookup: CDR1 SQVTM, CDR2 ANQGSEA. The CDR3 runs to 13 residues. Trimming removed 7 bases from V and 0 bases from J, with 13 bases in between. The CDR3 bases are TGCAGCGCCAGGGGAGGGTTCTCCTACGAGCAGTACTTC. This codes for CSARGGFSYEQYF.

This clonotype was seen ten or more times. V gene TRBV29-1 combines with J gene TRBJ2-1; D is perhaps TRBD2 (5 bases). The CDR3 contains 14 residues. Germline lookup yields CDR1 SQVTM and CDR2 ANQGSEA. V was clipped by 3 bases and J by 8 bases, with 17 bases between them. CDR3 protein: CSVDPGQGGHEQFF. DNA of the CDR3: TGCAGCGTTGATCCGGGCCAAGGCGGGCATGAGCAGTTCTTC.

The chain is built from TRBV5-1 and TRBJ2-1, with a tentative D call TRBD2 (6 bases). CDR1 is SGHRS, CDR2 YFSETQ, per germline. V was trimmed by 4 bases and J by 1 base, leaving 12 bases between them. The CDR3 is made up of 15 amino acids. CDR3 region: CASSVRDSSYNEQFF. The CDR3 nucleotides read TGCGCCAGCAGCGTCCGGGACTCATCCTACAATGAGCAGTTCTTC.

V usage is TRBV9 and J usage is TRBJ2-5, with no clear D. V was trimmed by 4 bases and J by 5 bases, leaving 15 bases between them. The germline V gene has CDR1 SGDLS and CDR2 YYNGEE. The CDR3 has 14 residues. The CDR3 DNA follows: TGTGCCAGCAGCCCTTCCGGACCCCGGGAGACCCAGTACTTC. Its translation is CASSPSGPRETQYF.

This clonotype has at least ten counts. V usage is TRBV7-9 and J usage is TRBJ1-1; a weak D match, TRBD1 (6 bases). V was clipped by 3 bases and J by 3 bases, with 11 bases between them. The CDR3 sequence is 14 residues long. CDR1 and CDR2 (germline): SEHNR, FQNEAQ (reference sequence). The CDR3 bases are TGTGCCAGCAGCTTCAGGGGCCCGTACACTGAAGCTTTCTTT. Protein sequence: CASSFRGPYTEAFF.